The entry below describes one TCR beta chain. The specificity of this receptor is unknown. Per-base qualities were not stored, and no clone one base away is much larger. In the prospective study, participants were roughly 18 to 100 years old, resided in 20 to 30 geographic areas of the United States, and were enrolled through a virtual design. In the prospective study, cohorts were assigned on the basis of participant-reported clinical history obtained from a screening survey and a study questionnaire. For ImmuneRACE Cohort 3, a participant was defined as recovered based on two consecutive negative NP/OP PCR tests, clearance by a healthcare professional, or resolution of symptoms. In the prospective study, whole blood, serum and a nasopharyngeal or oropharyngeal swab were collected from each participant by mobile phlebotomists. Prospective study participants could optionally give additional blood draws and questionnaires over a roughly two-month period. Before DNA extraction, blood samples from the prospective study were shipped at room temperature or frozen.

Taken from the germline V gene, the CDR1 and CDR2 loops are MDHEN and SYDVKM. At the junction V is shortened by 6 bases and J by 0 bases, with 9 bases in between. The CDR3 spans 14 residues, from the cysteine through the phenylalanine. Solely the CDR3 DNA is kept, with 42 bases framed from the first base. The data originate from a study of blood T cell repertoires in COVID-19 (dated by TCRdb to about 2020). Describing the broader study: Collaborator samples came from the United States, Italy and Spain and covered acute and convalescent phases of COVID-19. Deeply sampled blood TCRbeta repertoires from subjects exposed to, actively infected with, or recovered from COVID-19 were included in the dataset. The repertoires were made available in a free public database intended to serve as a resource for research on the immune response to SARS-CoV-2. Where available, HLA class I and class II types were taken from metadata supplied by the sample provider and were not determined by assay-based typing. The material from the prospective study consisted of cDNA or gDNA derived from T cells, B-cell-depleted T cells, or PBMCs. The sample metadata nearly always contained a de-identified subject ID, COVID-19 status, age in years and sex. The samples were drawn from the first 160 participants of the ongoing ImmuneRACE study and from under 1,500 subjects provided by 6 global collaborators. Overall study results and their limits: How much clinical and demographic metadata was included differed by source and by participant, and the metadata was provided uncurated.

TCRbeta CDR3 regions were amplified from genomic DNA using the immunoSEQ Assay, a bias-controlled multiplex PCR. Per the original workflow: The number of nucleated cells in each sample was estimated from the amplification of reference gene primers within the assay. To quantify the absolute abundance of each unique TCRbeta CDR3 rearrangement, sequence reads were collapsed and filtered. For each sample, productive Simpson clonality was calculated by taking the square root of Simpson's diversity index across productive rearrangements. The table comes from immuneACCESS by way of TCRdb, which keeps in-frame sequences with V and J called. Part of the clones is missing from these tables; in studies checked, under half for an unresolved V gene and the rest for unknown reasons. That table furnishes V, J and clone size, whereas the DNA furnished D and trimming. This sample is represented by 260,000 or so clones; roughly 85% of them were singletons. Roughly 2.7% of the sample is taken by the ten largest.

The source material was PBMCs or T cells enriched from blood (not recorded which). Recombination linked TRBV28 to TRBJ1-3; the D gene is not confidently resolved. The receptor was derived from a woman aged 50 to 65 who had recovered from COVID-19. The nucleotide sequence reads TGTGCCAGCAGCCTCTCAGACTCTGGAAACACCATATATTTT. This encodes CASSLSDSGNTIYF. Where the CDR3 stops, the reference TRBV28 and TRBJ1-3 genes take over; the full variable domain is DVKVTQSSRYLVKRTGEKVFLECVQDMDHENMFWYRQDPGLGLRLIYFSYDVKMKEKGDIPEGYSVSREKKERFSLILESASTNQTSMYLCASSLSDSGNTIYFGEGSWLTVV.